These T cell receptor beta chains were read from a single sample in a study of T cells in Graves' hyperthyroidism and ophthalmopathy. TCRdb redid the calling of the multiplex PCR reads with MiXCR, one entry per CDR3 protein. The table has 90,000 to 120,000 distinct CDR3 sequences, more than 15% seen once; the top ten hold less than 50%. Sample: blood. The receptors were gathered from a woman aged 50 to 65 with Graves' hyperthyroidism. Both conserved end residues are part of each CDR3. A D gene is named only where the DNA matches it firmly. A row's size may be missing; if present it is once, few, many or a size class.

d_gene,len,v_gene,abundance,j_gene,CDR3aa,CDR3nt
NA,14,TRBV20-1,NA,TRBJ1-1,CSARRDIANTEAFF,TGCAGTGCTAGGAGGGACATTGCGAACACTGAAGCTTTCTTT
NA,14,TRBV20-1,many,TRBJ2-2,CSAHREMNTGELFF,TGCAGTGCCCACCGGGAAATGAACACCGGGGAGCTGTTTTTT
TRBD1,13,TRBV5-1,many,TRBJ2-1,CASSQGALNEQFF,TGCGCCAGCAGTCAGGGGGCGCTTAATGAGCAGTTCTTC
TRBD1,14,TRBV20-1,once,TRBJ1-6,CSATLQGAHSPLHF,TGCAGTGCTACTTTACAGGGGGCCCATTCACCCCTCCACTTT
NA,14,TRBV3-1,many,TRBJ1-5,CASSPRSSNQPQHF,TGTGCCAGCAGCCCAAGAAGTAGCAATCAGCCCCAGCATTTT
TRBD2,16,TRBV5-1,few,TRBJ2-1,CASSLDMGGTYNEQFF,TGCGCCAGCAGCTTGGATATGGGAGGGACCTACAATGAGCAGTTCTTC
TRBD2,13,TRBV20-1,many,TRBJ2-1,CSARLAGHNEQFF,TGCAGTGCTAGACTAGCGGGGCACAATGAGCAGTTCTTC
NA,15,TRBV6-2/TRBV6-3,many,TRBJ1-6,CASSYRRTYNSPLHF,TGTGCCAGCAGTTACCGACGGACTTATAATTCACCCCTCCACTTT
TRBD2,17,TRBV20-1,few,TRBJ2-1,CSAPGTGTSGADNEQFF,TGCAGTGCCCCCGGGACCGGGACTAGCGGGGCTGACAATGAGCAGTTCTTC
NA,13,TRBV5-1,few,TRBJ2-5,CASSFPGEETQYF,TGCGCCAGCAGCTTTCCAGGGGAAGAGACCCAGTACTTC
NA,16,TRBV20-1,many,TRBJ1-6,CSASNSRVPYNSPLHF,TGCAGTGCTAGTAACAGCCGAGTACCTTATAATTCACCCCTCCACTTT
NA,14,TRBV2,many,TRBJ2-5,CASRDTGFQETQYF,TGTGCCAGCAGGGATACAGGGTTTCAAGAGACCCAGTACTTC
NA,15,TRBV6-5,NA,TRBJ1-1,CASSYSFGGNTEAFF,TGTGCCAGCAGTTACTCGTTCGGCGGGAACACTGAAGCTTTCTTT
TRBD1,15,TRBV24-1,many,TRBJ2-5,CATSDDRGPQETQYF,TGTGCCACCAGTGATGACAGGGGTCCCCAAGAGACCCAGTACTTC
NA,14,TRBV7-9,few,TRBJ2-5,CASSHRAGEETQYF,TGTGCCAGCAGCCACAGGGCAGGGGAAGAGACCCAGTACTTC
TRBD2,11,TRBV12-3/TRBV12-4,many,TRBJ2-7,CASSFGGGQYF,TGTGCCAGCAGTTTTGGGGGGGGGCAGTACTTC
NA,12,TRBV4-1,many,TRBJ2-2,CASSQVTGELFF,TGCGCCAGCAGCCAAGTCACCGGGGAGCTGTTTTTT
TRBD2,16,TRBV5-1,NA,TRBJ2-7,CASSLNSGSLLGEQYF,TGCGCCAGCAGCTTAAATAGCGGGAGCTTGTTAGGCGAGCAGTACTTC
TRBD2,17,TRBV5-4,many,TRBJ2-1,CASSSPLAGISYNEQFF,TGTGCCAGCAGCTCGCCGTTAGCGGGAATATCCTACAATGAGCAGTTCTTC
NA,14,TRBV27,many,TRBJ1-6,CASSFSGGRSPLHF,TGTGCCAGCAGTTTTTCGGGGGGTCGGTCACCCCTCCACTTT
TRBD1,15,TRBV11-2,many,TRBJ2-7,CASSLGTGGPYEQYF,TGTGCCAGCAGCTTGGGGACAGGGGGGCCTTACGAGCAGTACTTC
TRBD2,15,TRBV11-1,NA,TRBJ2-1,CASSRVLAGNNEQFF,TGTGCCAGCAGCCGAGTACTAGCGGGGAACAATGAGCAGTTCTTC
NA,13,TRBV2,many,TRBJ2-1,CASKTASYNEQFF,TGTGCCAGCAAGACGGCCTCCTACAATGAGCAGTTCTTC
NA,15,TRBV28,many,TRBJ1-5,CASSLTGPSNQPQHF,TGTGCCAGCAGTCTAACAGGGCCCAGCAATCAGCCCCAGCATTTT
NA,14,TRBV12-3/TRBV12-4,NA,TRBJ1-5,CASGGGRGNQPQHF,TGTGCCAGCGGAGGGGGTAGAGGCAATCAGCCCCAGCATTTT
NA,12,TRBV28,many,TRBJ2-3,CASSLEGDTQYF,TGTGCCAGCAGTTTAGAGGGAGATACGCAGTATTTT
NA,15,TRBV3-1,NA,TRBJ1-5,CASSQDGLVGQPQHF,TGTGCCAGCAGCCAAGACGGTCTGGTCGGTCAGCCCCAGCATTTT